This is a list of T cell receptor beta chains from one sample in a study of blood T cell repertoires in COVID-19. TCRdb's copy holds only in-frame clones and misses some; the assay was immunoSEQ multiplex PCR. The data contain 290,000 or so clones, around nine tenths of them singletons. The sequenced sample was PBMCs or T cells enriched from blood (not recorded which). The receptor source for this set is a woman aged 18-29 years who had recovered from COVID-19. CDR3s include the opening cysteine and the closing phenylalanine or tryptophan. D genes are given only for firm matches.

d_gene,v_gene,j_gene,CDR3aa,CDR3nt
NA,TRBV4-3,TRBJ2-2,CASSQGSGLNTGELFF,TGCGCCAGCAGCCAAGGCTCAGGACTGAACACCGGGGAGCTGTTTTTT
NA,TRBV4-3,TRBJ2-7,CASSQEGGTDGRIYEQYF,TGCGCCAGCAGCCAAGAAGGGGGGACAGATGGGAGGATCTACGAGCAGTACTTC
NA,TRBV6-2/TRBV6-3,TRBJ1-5,CASSYSTVRVSNQPQHF,TGTGCCAGCAGTTACTCAACGGTTCGGGTCAGCAATCAGCCCCAGCATTTT
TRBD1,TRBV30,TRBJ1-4,CAWSVGQGLQKLFF,TGTGCCTGGAGTGTGGGACAGGGGTTGCAAAAACTGTTTTTT
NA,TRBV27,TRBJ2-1,CASIGWQNNEQFF,TGTGCCAGCATTGGTTGGCAAAACAATGAGCAGTTCTTC
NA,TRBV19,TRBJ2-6,CASTDRGSGANVLTF,TGTGCCAGTACAGATCGGGGCTCTGGGGCCAACGTCCTGACTTTC
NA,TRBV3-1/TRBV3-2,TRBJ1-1,CASSPLETGNPEAFF,TGTGCCAGCAGCCCATTGGAGACGGGGAATCCTGAAGCTTTCTTT
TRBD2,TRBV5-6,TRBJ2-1,CASSVTGTNHNKQFF,TGTGCCAGCAGCGTTACCGGGACTAACCACAATAAGCAGTTCTTC
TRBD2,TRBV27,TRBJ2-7,CASSRLAGSYEQYF,TGTGCCAGCAGCCGACTAGCGGGGAGCTACGAGCAGTACTTC
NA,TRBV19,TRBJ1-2,CASSGSPFGYGYTF,TGTGCCAGTAGTGGCAGTCCCTTTGGCTATGGCTACACCTTC
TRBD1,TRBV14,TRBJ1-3,CASSLQTGGSRNTIYF,TGTGCCAGCAGCTTGCAGACAGGGGGCTCAAGAAACACCATATATTTT
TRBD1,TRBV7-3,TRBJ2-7,CASSTAAGRGNEQYF,TGTGCCAGCAGCACCGCGGCGGGCAGGGGGAACGAGCAGTACTTT
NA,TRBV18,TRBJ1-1,CASSPPVGDAFF,TGTGCCAGCTCACCACCGGTAGGGGATGCTTTCTTT